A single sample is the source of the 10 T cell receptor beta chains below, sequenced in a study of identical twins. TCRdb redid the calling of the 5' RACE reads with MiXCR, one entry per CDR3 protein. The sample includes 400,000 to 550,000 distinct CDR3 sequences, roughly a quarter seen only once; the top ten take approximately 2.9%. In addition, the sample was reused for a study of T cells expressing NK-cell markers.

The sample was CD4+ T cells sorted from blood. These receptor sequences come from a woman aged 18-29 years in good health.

In nucleotides, the CDR3 is TGTGCCAGCAGCCAAAAAGCCCTATTGGGGACAGGCAACACCGGGGAGCTGTTTTTT. Protein product: CASSQKALLGTGNTGELFF. The V and J genes are TRBV4-2 and TRBJ2-2; 8 positions match TRBD1. The CDR3 runs 19 residues. CDR1 and CDR2 (germline): LGHNA, YNFKEQ. The V and J ends lost 2 bases and 2 bases, in that order; junction bases with no gene match: 13.

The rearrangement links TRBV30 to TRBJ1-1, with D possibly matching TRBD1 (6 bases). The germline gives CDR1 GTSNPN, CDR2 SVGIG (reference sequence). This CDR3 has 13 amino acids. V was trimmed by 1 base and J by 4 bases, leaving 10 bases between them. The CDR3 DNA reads TGTGCCTGGAGTGGAACAGGGATCACTGAAGCTTTCTTT. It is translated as CAWSGTGITEAFF.

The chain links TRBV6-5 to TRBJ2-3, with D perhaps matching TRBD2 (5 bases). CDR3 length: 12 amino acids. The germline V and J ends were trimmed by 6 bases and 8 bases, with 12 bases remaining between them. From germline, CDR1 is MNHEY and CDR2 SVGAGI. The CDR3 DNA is TGTGCCAGCAGCCGGTCTAGCTCTACGCAGTATTTT. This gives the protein CASSRSSSTQYF.

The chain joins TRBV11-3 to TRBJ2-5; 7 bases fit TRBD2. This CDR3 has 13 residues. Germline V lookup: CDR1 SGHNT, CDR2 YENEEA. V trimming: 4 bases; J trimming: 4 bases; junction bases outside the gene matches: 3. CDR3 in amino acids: CASSWGGGETQYF. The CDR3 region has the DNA TGTGCCAGCAGCTGGGGGGGGGGAGAGACCCAGTACTTC.

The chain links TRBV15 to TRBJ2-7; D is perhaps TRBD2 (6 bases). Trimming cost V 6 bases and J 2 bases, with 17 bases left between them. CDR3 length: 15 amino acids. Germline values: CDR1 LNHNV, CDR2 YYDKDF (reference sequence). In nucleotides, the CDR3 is TGTGCCACCAGAGTCGGAGGGCAGGGTACCTACGAGCAGTACTTC. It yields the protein CATRVGGQGTYEQYF. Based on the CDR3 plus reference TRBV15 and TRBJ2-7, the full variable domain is DAMVIQNPRYQVTQFGKPVTLSCSQTLNHNVMYWYQQKSSQAPKLLFHYYDKDFNNEADTPDNFQSRRPNTSFCFLDIRSPGLGDTAMYLCATRVGGQGTYEQYFGPGTRLTVT.

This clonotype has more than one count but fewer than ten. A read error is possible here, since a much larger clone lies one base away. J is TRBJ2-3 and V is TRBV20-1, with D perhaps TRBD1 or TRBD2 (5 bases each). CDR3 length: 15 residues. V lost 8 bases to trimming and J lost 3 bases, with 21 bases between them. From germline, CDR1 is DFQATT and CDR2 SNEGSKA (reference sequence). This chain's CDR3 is CSPRDGFDQTDTQYF. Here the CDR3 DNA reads TGCAGTCCCCGGGACGGATTTGATCAAACAGATACGCAGTATTTT.

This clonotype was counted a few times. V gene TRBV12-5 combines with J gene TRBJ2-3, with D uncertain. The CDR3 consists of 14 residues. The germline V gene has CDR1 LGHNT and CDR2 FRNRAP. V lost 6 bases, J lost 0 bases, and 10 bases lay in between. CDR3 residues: CASGPTSSTDTQYF. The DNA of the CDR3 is TGTGCTAGTGGCCCTACGAGTAGCACAGATACGCAGTATTTT.

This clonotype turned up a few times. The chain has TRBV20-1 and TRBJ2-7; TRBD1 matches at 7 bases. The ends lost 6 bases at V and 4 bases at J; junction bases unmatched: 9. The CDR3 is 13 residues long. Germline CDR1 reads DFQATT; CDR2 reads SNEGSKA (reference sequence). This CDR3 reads CSAKNRGWYEQYF. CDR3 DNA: TGCAGTGCGAAGAACAGGGGATGGTACGAGCAGTACTTC.

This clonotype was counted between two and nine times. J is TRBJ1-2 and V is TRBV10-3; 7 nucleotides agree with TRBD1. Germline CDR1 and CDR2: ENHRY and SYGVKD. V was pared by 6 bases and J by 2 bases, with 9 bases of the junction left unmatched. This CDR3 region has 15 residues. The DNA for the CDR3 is TGTGCCATCAGCGATCCGGGACAGCCCAACTATGGCTACACCTTC. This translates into CAISDPGQPNYGYTF.

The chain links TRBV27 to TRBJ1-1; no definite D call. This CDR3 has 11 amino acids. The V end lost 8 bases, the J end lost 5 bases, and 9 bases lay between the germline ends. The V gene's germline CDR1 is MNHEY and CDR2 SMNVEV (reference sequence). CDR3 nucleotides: TGTGCCAGCCGGTCTCGGACTGAAGCTTTCTTT. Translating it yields CASRSRTEAFF.